Below are 29 T cell receptor beta chains sequenced from a single sample in a study of blood T cells in healthy people across ages. For the second PCR, which ran for roughly 7 to 11 cycles, a sample-barcoded 5' primer and a J-beta primer mix were used. MiXCR was run by TCRdb on the 5' RACE reads, yielding one entry per CDR3 protein. The table includes just over 1 million distinct CDR3 sequences, around 45% detected once. The specimen sequenced was blood. These receptors were collected from a woman aged 55 to 70 in good health.

Concerning this clonotype itself: Mismatch with germline at one junction end may stem from a read error. The chain couples TRBV10-3 to TRBJ2-6; D gene uncertain. Germline CDR1 and CDR2: ENHRY and SYGVKD. The CDR3 length is 12 residues. CDR3 in amino acids: CASLSGTNVLTF. DNA of the CDR3: TGTGCCTCCTTGTCTGGGACCAACGTCCTGACTTTC.

V usage is TRBV7-9 and J usage is TRBJ1-3, with unresolved D. The CDR3 length is 12 residues. The V end was cut by 6 bases, the J end by 0 bases, with 3 bases between. CDR1 is SEHNR, CDR2 FQNEAQ, per germline (reference sequence). The DNA for the CDR3 is TGTGCCAGCAGGATCTCTGGAAACACCATATATTTT. This encodes CASRISGNTIYF. Combining the CDR3 with reference TRBV7-9 and TRBJ1-3 gives the whole variable domain DTGVSQNPRHKITKRGQNVTFRCDPISEHNRLYWYRQTLGQGPEFLTYFQNEAQLEKSRLLSDRFSAERPKGSFSTLEIQRTEQGDSAMYLCASRISGNTIYFGEGSWLTVV.

Here the CDR3 reads CASSPTGMDTEAFF. In nucleotides, the CDR3 is TGTGCCAGCTCACCAACAGGGATGGACACTGAAGCTTTCTTT. This chain links TRBV18 with TRBJ1-1, with D possibly being TRBD1 (6 bases). This CDR3 is built from 14 residues. Germline CDR1 and CDR2: KGHSH and LQKENI. V lost 2 bases and J lost 3, with 10 bases in between.

A few counts support this clonotype. V usage is TRBV10-3 and J usage is TRBJ2-7; 8 nucleotides align to TRBD1. CDR1 and CDR2 from the germline V gene are ENHRY and SYGVKD. With V trimmed by 2 bases and J by 1 base, 4 bases remained unmatched. This CDR3 is 15 amino acids long. CDR3 nucleotide sequence: TGTGCCATCAGTGAGCCAGGGGGCCGATCCTACGAGCAGTACTTC. Protein: CAISEPGGRSYEQYF.

This sequence joins TRBV12-3 or TRBV12-4 and TRBJ2-2, with TRBD1 identical over 8 bases. V shed 5 bases and J 2 bases; nucleotides not matched to a gene: 13. There are 18 residues in the CDR3. The CDR3 loop is CASSNGQGLGSNTGELFF. Here the CDR3 DNA reads TGTGCCAGCAGTAACGGACAGGGTTTAGGTTCAAACACCGGGGAGCTGTTTTTT.

The CDR3 DNA follows: TGTGCCAGCAGCCGGGACAGGGGATACGGGCAGTACTTC. Its protein is CASSRDRGYGQYF. V gene TRBV6-5 combines with J gene TRBJ2-4, with TRBD1 matching over 10 bases. The CDR3 covers 13 residues. CDR1 and CDR2 from the germline V gene are MNHEY and SVGAGI. V lost 6 bases, J lost 13 bases, and 9 bases stayed unmatched.

The CDR3 loop is CASSLSTSRLYEQYF. The CDR3 nucleotides are TGCGCCAGCAGCCTCTCGACTAGTCGGCTTTACGAGCAGTACTTC. The V gene is TRBV4-1, the J gene TRBJ2-7; tentative D call: TRBD2 (6 bases). CDR1 MGHRA and CDR2 YSYEKL come from the germline V gene. CDR3 length equals 15 residues. V was trimmed by 4 bases and J by 4 bases, leaving 17 bases between them.

V gene TRBV2 combines with J gene TRBJ1-5, with TRBD1 as a possible D gene (5 bases). Germline-derived CDR1 and CDR2 are SNHLY and FYNNEI. The length of the CDR3 is 14 residues. V was clipped by 3 bases and J by 5 bases, with 11 bases between them. CDR3 sequence: CASSDGGVYQPQHF. For the CDR3, the DNA is TGTGCCAGCAGTGATGGGGGGGTTTATCAGCCCCAGCATTTT. Combining the CDR3 with reference TRBV2 and TRBJ1-5 gives the whole variable domain EPEVTQTPSHQVTQMGQEVILRCVPISNHLYFYWYRQILGQKVEFLVSFYNNEISEKSEIFDDQFSVERPDGSNFTLKIRSTKLEDSAMYFCASSDGGVYQPQHFGDGTRLSIL.

The chain carries TRBV15 and TRBJ2-5; D remains ambiguous. Germline V gene lookup returns CDR1 LNHNV and CDR2 YYDKDF (reference sequence). The CDR3 is 15 amino acids. Trimming shortened V by 0 bases and J by 5 bases, and 13 bases separated the two germline ends. CDR3 nucleotide sequence: TGTGCCACCAGCAGAGATAGGATGGGGTGGGAGACCCAGTACTTC. Protein product: CATSRDRMGWETQYF. Variable domain in full (rest from reference TRBV15 and TRBJ2-5): DAMVIQNPRYQVTQFGKPVTLSCSQTLNHNVMYWYQQKSSQAPKLLFHYYDKDFNNEADTPDNFQSRRPNTSFCFLDIRSPGLGDTAMYLCATSRDRMGWETQYFGPGTRLLVL.

The rearrangement uses TRBV6-1 and TRBJ2-3, with TRBD2 matching over 11 bases. This CDR3 has 17 amino acids. The ends lost 7 bases at V and 0 bases at J; junction bases unmatched: 9. Looked up from germline, CDR1 is MNHNS and CDR2 is SASEGT. CDR3 loop: CASNHGTSGTSTDTQYF. In nucleotides, the CDR3 is TGTGCCAGCAATCATGGGACTAGCGGTACTAGCACAGATACGCAGTATTTT.

CDR3 bases: TGTGCCAGCAGTGCGGACAGAGCTAATGAGCAGTTCTTC. The encoded protein is CASSADRANEQFF. The chain joins TRBV12-3 or TRBV12-4 to TRBJ2-1; perhaps TRBD1 as D (6 bases). This CDR3 region has 13 residues. Trimming took 5 bases from V and 7 from J, leaving 12 bases between them.

This clonotype was seen only a few times. This chain links TRBV6-6 with TRBJ2-7; 11 positions match TRBD2. The CDR3 spans 15 residues. Germline values: CDR1 MNHNY, CDR2 SVGAGI (reference sequence). V was clipped by 2 bases and J by 1 base; unmatched bases: 1. DNA of the CDR3: TGTGCCAGCAGTTACGTAGCGGGGGGGTCCTACGAGCAGTACTTC. Protein: CASSYVAGGSYEQYF.

The genes are TRBV9 and TRBJ2-1; 9 bases fit TRBD2. The CDR3 extends over 16 amino acids. Germline lookup yields CDR1 SGDLS and CDR2 YYNGEE. With 2 bases clipped from V and 4 bases from J, the junction kept 7 bases outside the gene matches. The DNA for the CDR3 is TGTGCCAGCAGCGTTGCGGGAGGGCCGGTATACAATGAGCAGTTCTTC. Protein product: CASSVAGGPVYNEQFF.

The rearrangement uses TRBV29-1 and TRBJ2-4; TRBD2 might be the D (5 bases). Germline CDR1 reads SQVTM; CDR2 reads ANQGSEA. The CDR3 sequence is 12 residues long. Trimming cost V 7 bases and J 6 bases, with 13 bases left between them. CDR3 sequence: CSAFGRGNIQYF. CDR3 nucleotides: TGCAGCGCCTTCGGACGGGGAAACATTCAGTACTTC.

The chain joins TRBV20-1 to TRBJ1-2, with D perhaps TRBD1 (5 bases). V was clipped by 6 bases and J by 4 bases, with 18 bases between them. This CDR3 has 14 amino acids. CDR1 DFQATT and CDR2 SNEGSKA come from the germline V gene (reference sequence). CDR3 protein: CSATPRGVSYGYTF. The CDR3 DNA sequence: TGCAGTGCAACCCCTCGGGGCGTGAGCTATGGCTACACCTTC.

V is TRBV20-1 and J is TRBJ2-5; D perhaps matches TRBD2 (6 bases). The CDR3 is made up of 17 amino acids. V lost 6 bases, J lost 1 base, and 24 bases lay in between. Per germline, CDR1 DFQATT and CDR2 SNEGSKA (reference sequence). CDR3: CSARGQTSSRLQETQYF. CDR3 bases: TGCAGTGCCCGAGGACAAACTAGCTCCCGCCTCCAAGAGACCCAGTACTTC.

This rearrangement joins TRBV6-5 to TRBJ2-3; D may correspond to TRBD1 or TRBD2 (5 bases each). Germline lookup yields CDR1 MNHEY and CDR2 SVGAGI. The CDR3 totals 15 residues. V shed 6 bases and J shed 4 bases, with 17 bases lying between them. The CDR3 DNA is TGTGCCAGCAGCACATCCGGGACGGGCTCAGATACGCAGTATTTT. It translates to CASSTSGTGSDTQYF.

The chain has TRBV7-9 and TRBJ2-5; perhaps TRBD1 as D (6 bases). The germline CDR1 and CDR2 sequences are SEHNR and FQNEAQ (reference sequence). V lost 5 bases, J lost 11 bases, and 21 bases lay in between. The CDR3 consists of 14 residues. CDR3 nucleotide sequence: TGTGCCAGCAGCGCGCCGGACAGTGATAAAGAGCAGTACTTC. Amino acid sequence: CASSAPDSDKEQYF.

This clonotype was seen a handful of times. DNA for the CDR3: TGTGCCACCAGTGATTTGCACGCCAATGAGCAGTTCTTC. It translates to CATSDLHANEQFF. This chain connects TRBV24-1 to TRBJ2-1; D remains unclear. V was cut by 0 bases and J by 6 bases, with 5 bases left in between. This CDR3 comprises 13 residues. CDR1 and CDR2 from the germline V gene are KGHDR and SFDVKD.

There are a few counts of this clonotype. This chain uses TRBV7-2 with TRBJ1-6, with 7 bases that match TRBD1. The V segment lost 1 base and the J segment 10 bases; nucleotides outside the gene matches: 7. The CDR3 has 15 amino acids. Germline loops: CDR1 SGHTA, CDR2 FQGNSA. This CDR3 reads CASSLGAGGLSPLHF. The CDR3 DNA sequence: TGTGCCAGCAGCTTAGGGGCAGGGGGATTGTCACCCCTCCACTTT.

This clonotype showed up just a few times. V and J are TRBV7-2 and TRBJ2-7; D is unclear. The germline V gene encodes CDR1 SGHTA and CDR2 FQGNSA. CDR3 length: 16 amino acids. The ends were cut back, 1 base at V and 7 bases at J, with 20 bases in the middle. For the CDR3, the DNA is TGTGCCAGCAGCTTAGAGTTGGGTAGAAGGAGCGATGAGCAGTACTTC. Its protein is CASSLELGRRSDEQYF.

The chain joins TRBV5-5 to TRBJ1-1; perhaps TRBD1 as D (6 bases). This CDR3 spans 12 amino acids. V was trimmed by 2 bases and J by 7 bases, leaving 9 bases between them. Germline V gene lookup returns CDR1 SGHKS and CDR2 YYEKEE (reference sequence). The CDR3 spells CASSFSDSEAFF. The CDR3 coding sequence is TGTGCCAGCAGCTTTTCGGACAGTGAAGCTTTCTTT.

The chain is built from TRBV2 and TRBJ2-1; 9 bases match TRBD1. The junction had 11 bases not matched to a gene; V was cut back by 7 bases and J by 7 bases. In germline, CDR1 is SNHLY, CDR2 FYNNEI. The CDR3 is 15 residues long. The CDR3 is CASKLQGAQGNEQFF. The CDR3 DNA is TGTGCCAGCAAGCTACAGGGGGCTCAAGGGAATGAGCAGTTCTTC. Variable domain in full (rest from reference TRBV2 and TRBJ2-1): EPEVTQTPSHQVTQMGQEVILRCVPISNHLYFYWYRQILGQKVEFLVSFYNNEISEKSEIFDDQFSVERPDGSNFTLKIRSTKLEDSAMYFCASKLQGAQGNEQFFGPGTRLTVL.

Comments on this clonotype: A single base separates this from a much larger clone, so it may be a read error. The chain links TRBV2 to TRBJ1-5; D is undetermined. The CDR3 is made up of 12 amino acids. V shed 7 bases and J shed 4 bases, with 8 bases lying between them. Germline CDR1 SNHLY, CDR2 FYNNEI. The CDR3 coding sequence is TGTGCCAGCATTCCCGGGAATCAGCCCCAGCATTTT. Translating gives CASIPGNQPQHF.

The chain is built from TRBV7-9 and TRBJ2-5; D is perhaps TRBD1 (5 bases). Trimming left V 5 bases short and J 4 bases short, with 11 bases between. The CDR3 contains 13 residues. Germline V gene data show CDR1 as SEHNR and CDR2 as FQNEAQ (reference sequence). CDR3 sequence reads: CASSADNGETQYF. CDR3 DNA sequence: TGTGCCAGCAGCGCGGACAATGGAGAGACCCAGTACTTC.

The rearrangement links TRBV5-1 to TRBJ1-5; D is possibly TRBD1 (6 bases). This CDR3 region has 16 residues. V lost 4 bases, J lost 4 bases, and 18 bases lay in between. CDR1 SGHRS and CDR2 YFSETQ come from the germline V gene. Here the CDR3 reads CASSPGDGARNQPQHF. CDR3 coding DNA: TGCGCCAGCAGCCCAGGGGACGGGGCGCGTAATCAGCCCCAGCATTTT.

The V call is TRBV9, the J call TRBJ2-5, with 13 bases lining up with TRBD2. The V segment lost 0 bases and the J segment 3 bases; nucleotides outside the gene matches: 2. This CDR3 has 16 amino acids. CDR1 and CDR2 (germline): SGDLS, YYNGEE. The CDR3 region is CASSVGGLAGKETQYF. CDR3 nucleotides: TGTGCCAGCAGCGTAGGGGGACTAGCGGGAAAAGAGACCCAGTACTTC.

The V gene is TRBV20-1, the J gene TRBJ2-5; TRBD2 aligns across 7 bases. Germline V gene data show CDR1 as DFQATT and CDR2 as SNEGSKA (reference sequence). CDR3 length: 13 residues. The V segment lost 2 bases and the J segment 11 bases; nucleotides outside the gene matches: 11. The CDR3 region has the DNA TGCAGTGCTAGAAGGGACTGGGGGGGTGAGCAGTACTTC. Protein: CSARRDWGGEQYF.

This clonotype has a count of ten or more. The chain is built from TRBV29-1 and TRBJ2-5; D is undetermined. Germline lookup yields CDR1 SQVTM and CDR2 ANQGSEA. The ends were cut back, 1 base at V and 0 bases at J, with 15 bases in the middle. CDR3 size: 16 residues. CDR3 residues: CSVEGFGKKYQETQYF. The CDR3 DNA sequence: TGCAGCGTTGAAGGCTTCGGAAAAAAGTACCAAGAGACCCAGTACTTC.